The following is a T cell receptor (beta chain) sequence with its context. The data were obtained in a study of response to subunit inactivated influenza vaccine. Per the germline V gene, CDR1 is MNHEY and CDR2 is SVGAGI. Trimming removed 0 bases from V and 4 bases from J, with 16 bases in between. There are 16 residues in the CDR3. TCRdb independently ran MiXCR on the RT-PCR reads; one entry per CDR3 protein. The sample lists more than 200,000 distinct CDR3 sequences, 12% occurring once. This receptor was taken from a man aged 50-60 years who received an inactivated influenza vaccine. The chain carries TRBV6-5 and TRBJ2-7, with D possibly being TRBD2 (6 bases). Sequencing was performed on non-naive T cells sorted from PBMCs, taken 14 to 15 days before vaccination. The DNA of the CDR3 is TGTGCCAGCAGTTACTCGATGAGGGCGGCGGGGTACGAGCAGTACTTC. This sequence encodes CASSYSMRAAGYEQYF.